The 11 T cell receptor beta chains below come from one sample, sequenced in a study of control samples from healthy donors and cancer patients. The table came from immunoSEQ multiplex PCR; TCRdb's copy has only in-frame clones and leaves some out. The repertoire includes 100,000 to 150,000 clones, around nine tenths of them detected once, and less than 7% sits in the top ten. What was sequenced was blood. All receptors derive from a man aged 18 to 30 in good health.

The chain carries TRBV6-1 and TRBJ1-5, with 11 nucleotides matching TRBD1. CDR1 and CDR2 from the germline V gene are MNHNS and SASEGT. J gave up 6 bases and V 2 bases, and 3 bases lay outside the gene matches. This CDR3 spans 15 amino acids. In nucleotides, the CDR3 is TGTGCCAGCAGTGAACCCGGGACAGGGGGTCAGCCCCAGCATTTT. Translation gives CASSEPGTGGQPQHF.

The chain carries TRBV10-3 and TRBJ2-7, with a tentative D call TRBD2 (6 bases). This CDR3 region has 15 residues. From germline, CDR1 is ENHRY and CDR2 SYGVKD. With 3 bases removed from V and 2 bases from J, the gap between germline ends came to 14 bases. CDR3 loop: CAISEIGTGTYEQYF. DNA of the CDR3: TGTGCCATCAGTGAAATAGGGACTGGTACCTACGAGCAGTACTTC.

CDR3 sequence: CASSQDRGWNSPLHF. The DNA of the CDR3 is TGTGCCAGCAGCCAAGATAGGGGGTGGAATTCACCCCTCCACTTT. This sequence joins TRBV14 and TRBJ1-6; TRBD1 might be the D (6 bases). The CDR3 has 15 amino acids. Germline V gene data show CDR1 as SGHDN and CDR2 as FVKESK. The V gene lost 0 bases and the J gene lost 7 bases, with 10 bases spanning the gap.

The chain employs TRBV7-6 and TRBJ1-6; 10 positions agree with TRBD1. The germline V gene encodes CDR1 SGHVS and CDR2 FNYEAQ. With V trimmed by 1 base and J by 8 bases, 8 bases remained unmatched. The CDR3 runs to 17 residues. This CDR3 reads CASSLEIPGQGYSPLHF. The CDR3 nucleotides read TGTGCCAGCAGCTTAGAGATTCCGGGACAGGGGTATTCACCCCTCCACTTT.

The V call is TRBV19, the J call TRBJ1-5; TRBD1 is a possible D gene (6 bases). This CDR3 spans 13 amino acids. Between the trimmed V and J ends, which lost 4 bases and 6 bases, there was a span of 10 bases. Looked up from germline, CDR1 is LNHDA and CDR2 is SQIVND (reference sequence). The CDR3 reads CASSTGARQPQHF. CDR3 bases: TGTGCCAGTAGTACAGGGGCACGTCAGCCCCAGCATTTT.

CDR3 sequence (DNA): TGCGCCAGCAGCCTTATCCGGGAATCCAGCTCCTACGAGCAGTACTTC. Protein sequence: CASSLIRESSSYEQYF. The rearrangement links TRBV4-1 to TRBJ2-7; tentatively, D is TRBD2 (5 bases). Germline CDR1 MGHRA, CDR2 YSYEKL. Trimming took 4 bases from V and 0 from J, leaving 16 bases between them. The CDR3 has 16 amino acids.

The J gene is TRBJ2-7, the V gene TRBV5-1; tentatively, D is TRBD2 (5 bases). Germline CDR1 and CDR2: SGHRS and YFSETQ. CDR3 length: 14 amino acids. The V gene lost 4 bases and the J gene lost 3 bases, with 14 bases spanning the gap. As DNA, the CDR3 is TGCGCCAGCAGCCCGATAAGGGAGCACTACGAGCAGTACTTC. The encoded protein is CASSPIREHYEQYF.

V usage is TRBV5-3 and J usage is TRBJ1-4, with a weak D call TRBD1 (6 bases). TRBV5-3 is known as an ORF, though its function is uncertain. Deletions cut 6 bases from V and 0 bases from J, with 21 bases between. This CDR3 has 18 residues. In nucleotides, the CDR3 is TGTGCCAGAAACTCCAGGGACACCGAGACAACAACTAATGAAAAACTGTTTTTT. As protein: CARNSRDTETTTNEKLFF.

The chain joins TRBV2 to TRBJ2-1; 8 bases map to TRBD2. The ends lost 0 bases at V and 3 bases at J; junction bases unmatched: 4. The V gene's germline CDR1 is SNHLY and CDR2 FYNNEI. This CDR3 spans 16 amino acids. The DNA for the CDR3 is TGTGCCAGCAGTGAAGCCCCGGGGACTAGCTACAATGAGCAGTTCTTC. This gives the protein CASSEAPGTSYNEQFF. Based on the CDR3 plus reference TRBV2 and TRBJ2-1, the full variable domain is EPEVTQTPSHQVTQMGQEVILRCVPISNHLYFYWYRQILGQKVEFLVSFYNNEISEKSEIFDDQFSVERPDGSNFTLKIRSTKLEDSAMYFCASSEAPGTSYNEQFFGPGTRLTVL.

The genes are TRBV9 and TRBJ1-2, with 8 bases that match TRBD1. CDR1 and CDR2 from the germline V gene are SGDLS and YYNGEE. The CDR3 runs to 14 residues. J was trimmed by 5 bases and V by 0 bases; bases with no gene match: 3. DNA for the CDR3: TGTGCCAGCAGCGTAGACGACAGGGGATATGGCTACACCTTC. This codes for CASSVDDRGYGYTF.

This clone appeared once. This rearrangement joins TRBV11-2 to TRBJ1-3; possibly TRBD1 for D (6 bases). The CDR3 sequence is 17 residues long. From germline, CDR1 is SGHAT and CDR2 FQNNGV. Trimming left V 2 bases short and J 0 bases short, with 14 bases between. CDR3 residues: CASSLIFDRSSGNTIYF. The CDR3 region has the DNA TGTGCCAGCAGCTTAATTTTTGACAGGAGCTCTGGAAACACCATATATTTT.